A selection of T cell receptor beta chains follows, all from one sample in a study of blood T cell repertoires in COVID-19. Clones were sequenced by immunoSEQ multiplex PCR, and TCRdb holds only the in-frame ones, with some missing. The sample has approximately 120,000 clones, roughly 72% seen once; the top ten hold 5.5% to 7.5%. The sample comprised peripheral blood. Receptors originate from a man older than 75 with COVID-19, enrolled during active disease. Each CDR3 is given with its conserved first and last residue. The order of the fields is D gene, V gene, CDR3 length, clone size, J gene, CDR3 DNA, CDR3 protein. The D gene is left open where the match is weak. Part of the rows lack a size; the others show once, few, many or a class for expanded clones.

>TRBD1|TRBV5-1|13|-|TRBJ2-7
TGCGCCAGCAGACCCGGACAGGAGTACGAGCAGTACTTC
CASRPGQEYEQYF
>TRBD1|TRBV15|15|-|TRBJ2-5
TGTGCCACCAGCGCCGGGACAGGGTTTCAAGAGACCCAGTACTTC
CATSAGTGFQETQYF
>-|TRBV7-6|17|-|TRBJ2-3
TGTGCCAGCAGCCATTGGGCTTCTGCTCGCGGGACAGATACGCAGTATTTT
CASSHWASARGTDTQYF
>TRBD2|TRBV11-2|15|-|TRBJ2-1
TGTGCCAGCAGCTTAAAACTAGCGGGGTACAATGAGCAGTTCTTC
CASSLKLAGYNEQFF
>-|TRBV6-5|14|-|TRBJ1-4
TGTGCCAGCAGTTACGACGGTAGCGGTGAAAAACTGTTTTTT
CASSYDGSGEKLFF
>TRBD2|TRBV2|20|-|TRBJ2-3
TGTGCCAGCACCCCTGGAGTGGGGCCGCCCGCTAGCGGATACACAGATACGCAGTATTTT
CASTPGVGPPASGYTDTQYF
>TRBD2|TRBV3-1/TRBV3-2|18|few|TRBJ2-6
TGTGCCAGCAGCGAATGGACTAGCGGGAGGGTTGGGGCCAACGTCCTGACTTTC
CASSEWTSGRVGANVLTF
>TRBD1|TRBV5-1|13|-|TRBJ2-1
TGCGCCAGCAGCTTGGAGGGGGCCAATGAGCAGTTCTTC
CASSLEGANEQFF
>-|TRBV6-6|11|-|TRBJ1-2
TGTGCCAGCAGTGAGGAGTATGGCTACACCTTC
CASSEEYGYTF
>-|TRBV13|14|-|TRBJ2-1
TGTGCCAGCAGCTTATTAGGGCGGGGCAATGAGCAGTTCTTC
CASSLLGRGNEQFF
>TRBD2|TRBV7-8|17|-|TRBJ2-2
TGTGCCAGCAGCCTCCGACTAGCGGGAGGAGGTACCGGGGAGCTGTTTTTT
CASSLRLAGGGTGELFF
>-|TRBV5-4|14|once|TRBJ2-7
TGTGCCAGCAGTTACGGGGGTGGGGGATACGAGCAGTACTTC
CASSYGGGGYEQYF
>-|TRBV3-1/TRBV3-2|17|-|TRBJ1-3
TGTGCCAGCAGCCGACGACTTGACAGGACCTCTGGAAACACCATATATTTT
CASSRRLDRTSGNTIYF
>-|TRBV7-8|17|-|TRBJ2-2
TGTGCCAGCAGCCCCGCTAGGCGGGGCCTTAACACCGGGGAGCTGTTTTTT
CASSPARRGLNTGELFF
>TRBD1|TRBV10-3|15|-|TRBJ2-7
TGTGCCATCACAGAAACCGGACAGGGACTCCACGAGCAGTACTTC
CAITETGQGLHEQYF
>-|TRBV9|16|-|TRBJ1-2
TGTGCCAGCAGCGTAGTTACCACGGGGGGGGCCTATGGCTACACCTTC
CASSVVTTGGAYGYTF
>TRBD2|TRBV7-3|15|-|TRBJ2-3
TGTGCCAGCAGCTTGGCTAGCGGGGGTTTAGATACGCAGTATTTT
CASSLASGGLDTQYF
>-|TRBV15|14|-|TRBJ1-2
TGTGCCACCAGCAGAGATCTAGCCGACGATGGCTACACCTTC
CATSRDLADDGYTF
>-|TRBV9|14|many|TRBJ1-2
TGTGCCAGCAGCGTAGATCCTGAGGGCTATGGCTACACCTTC
CASSVDPEGYGYTF
>TRBD1|TRBV5-1|13|-|TRBJ1-1
TGCGCCAGCAGCAGACAGGGATTCACTGAAGCTTTCTTT
CASSRQGFTEAFF
>-|TRBV3-1/TRBV3-2|14|few|TRBJ1-2
TGTGCCAGCAGCCAGGGTTCGGAGAACTATGGCTACACCTTC
CASSQGSENYGYTF
>TRBD2|TRBV2|16|-|TRBJ2-1
TGTGCCAGCAGCGAAATTAGCGGGAGCCCCACTTGGGAGCAGTTCTTC
CASSEISGSPTWEQFF
>TRBD1|TRBV18|16|-|TRBJ2-1
TGTGCCAGCTCACCCCTGCTGGGGCAGGGGGACAATGAGCAGTTCTTC
CASSPLLGQGDNEQFF
>TRBD1|TRBV7-9|16|many|TRBJ2-7
TGTGCCAGCAGCGGAGAGCAGGGGGTCAGGACCTACGAGCAGTACTTC
CASSGEQGVRTYEQYF
>TRBD1|TRBV6-5|15|few|TRBJ2-1
TGTGCCAGTTCACCGGGACAGGGTCCCTACAATGAGCAGTTCTTC
CASSPGQGPYNEQFF
>TRBD1|TRBV5-5|16|-|TRBJ2-5
TGTGCCAGCAGCCTACAACCGGGACAGGGAGGAGAGACCCAGTACTTC
CASSLQPGQGGETQYF
>TRBD1|TRBV5-1|15|few|TRBJ1-6
TGCGCCAGCAGCGCCGGACAGGCTGGCAATTCACCCCTCCACTTT
CASSAGQAGNSPLHF
>-|TRBV3-1/TRBV3-2|12|-|TRBJ1-5
TGTGCCAGCAGCCCCCCGGGTCAGCCCCAGCATTTT
CASSPPGQPQHF
>-|TRBV27|14|-|TRBJ2-7
TGTGCCAGCCGGCCGAGAGGGGGTCTCTACGAGCAGTACTTC
CASRPRGGLYEQYF